This T cell receptor (beta chain) was sequenced in a study of T cells in Graves' hyperthyroidism and ophthalmopathy. Notes on the study in general: Most thyroid clonotypes expanded above 0.001 were also detected in blood. Ophthalmopathy prediction by the model preceded onset by a median about 6 months.

Patients affected by ophthalmopathy presented a Clinical Activity Score of at least 3, a NOSPECS grade of at least 4, and disease duration below 3 months. The diagnoses drew upon clinical symptoms, serum thyroxine and TRAb, thyroid ultrasound and orbital computed tomography. Germline CDR1 and CDR2: SGHTA and FQGTGA. The CDR3 spans 13 residues. After removal of 3 bases from V and 7 bases from J, the junction contained 5 bases not matched to a gene. The investigators amplified TCR beta CDR3 regions from RNA transcripts. HTBI primers drove first-round RT-PCR of the TCR CDR3. TCRdb processed the multiplex PCR reads anew with MiXCR; each CDR3 protein has one entry. The sample includes some 300,000 distinct CDR3 sequences, roughly 19% seen only once; the top ten take just under 40%. On this clonotype: Its antigen remains unknown.

The receptor was isolated from a man in his forties or fifties with Graves' ophthalmopathy. This chain connects TRBV7-3 to TRBJ1-1; TRBD1 agrees at 7 bases. Sequencing input: blood. The CDR3 reads CASSLTGNFEAFF. Here the CDR3 DNA reads TGTGCCAGCAGCTTGACAGGGAATTTTGAAGCTTTCTTT.